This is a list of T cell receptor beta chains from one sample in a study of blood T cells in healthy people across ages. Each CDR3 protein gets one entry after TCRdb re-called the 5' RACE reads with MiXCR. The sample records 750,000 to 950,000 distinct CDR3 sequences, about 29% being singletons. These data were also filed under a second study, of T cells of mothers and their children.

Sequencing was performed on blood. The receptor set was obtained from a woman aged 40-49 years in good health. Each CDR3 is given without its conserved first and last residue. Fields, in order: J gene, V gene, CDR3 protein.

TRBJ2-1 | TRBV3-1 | ASSPGTSGSF
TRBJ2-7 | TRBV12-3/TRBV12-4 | ASSRLMGFSYEQY
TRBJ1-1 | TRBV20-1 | SARGQENTEAF
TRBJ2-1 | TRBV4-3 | ASSQERGGGYNEQF
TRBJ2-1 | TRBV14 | VSSQGQGVPYNEQF
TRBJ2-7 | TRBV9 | ASSVASGAREQY
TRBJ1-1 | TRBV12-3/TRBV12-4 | ATYRGLTNTEAF
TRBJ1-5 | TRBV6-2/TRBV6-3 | ASDRGSGSNQPQH
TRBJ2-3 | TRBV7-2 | ASSRTTSGGFTDTQY
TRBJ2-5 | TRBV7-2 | ASSLARRGQETQY
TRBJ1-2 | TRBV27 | ASSWGQGNYVYT
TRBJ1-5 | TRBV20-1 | SARGTPGAGRQPQH
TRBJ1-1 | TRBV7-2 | ASSWWGGGPAEAF
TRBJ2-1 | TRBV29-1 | SVDGTSLSSYNEQF
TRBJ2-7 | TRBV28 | ASKIPGQGYEQY
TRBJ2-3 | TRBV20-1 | SARRGPDTQY
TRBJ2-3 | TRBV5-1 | ASSMGGTSTDTQY
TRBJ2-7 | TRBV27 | ASSFAGTPDYEQY
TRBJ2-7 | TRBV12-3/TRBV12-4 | ASSLGSASYEQY
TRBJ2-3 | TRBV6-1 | ASSEFVDAQY
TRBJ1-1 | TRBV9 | ASSVDRRNTEAF
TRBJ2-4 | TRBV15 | ATSTGSGLAKNIQY
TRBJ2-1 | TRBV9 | ASGGTGRNEQF
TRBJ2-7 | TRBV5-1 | ASSPQSHPINYEQY
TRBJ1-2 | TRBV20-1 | RALDGYGYT